This TCR beta chain came from a study of read filtering for tumor transcriptome and immune sequencing. Whole-study context: The cohort had approximately 16 men and over twelve women aged roughly 45 to 90, mean around 63 years. R-ISS stage counts were eight or nine for I, about 15 for II, six or seven for III.

The CDR3 has 18 residues. Trimming removed 4 bases at V and 7 bases at J, with 27 bases between. The germline V gene has CDR1 SGDLS and CDR2 YYNGEE. This clonotype was picked up many times. No antigen is known for it. Whole-study results and caveats: RNA-seq captured clonotypes less deeply and reliably than IR-seq. Roughly 82% of IR-seq clonotypes had a single read, yet these held around 4% of reads.

This library used around 0.4 ug RNA and molecular barcoded adaptors spanning alpha/delta and beta/gamma chains. TCRdb ran MiXCR on the reads and lists one entry per CDR3 protein. The sample lists around 41,000 distinct CDR3 sequences; approximately 12% were seen once. The V and J genes are TRBV9 and TRBJ2-4; D may match TRBD1 or TRBD2 (6 bases each). The sample taken for sequencing was a population of CD138-negative cells sorted from bone marrow. The sequence was obtained from a donor aged 40 or over with multiple myeloma. CDR3 coding DNA: TGTGCCAGCAGCCAAGGGGGACTCACCATGGGGGCGAAGAACATTCAGTACTTC. Translated, it gives CASSQGGLTMGAKNIQYF. Full variable domain (remainder filled in from reference TRBV9 and TRBJ2-4): DSGVTQTPKHLITATGQRVTLRCSPRSGDLSVYWYQQSLDQGLQFLIQYYNGEERAKGNILERFSAQQFPDLHSELNLSSLELGDSALYFCASSQGGLTMGAKNIQYFGAGTRLSVL.